These T cell receptor beta chains were read from a single sample in a study of PD-L1 blockade in urothelial cancer. The assay was immunoSEQ multiplex PCR, and TCRdb's table has in-frame clones only and misses some. The sample has 25,000 to 35,000 clones, 75% to 90% seen once; the top ten hold under 4%. Sequenced here: PBMCs, sampled around atezolizumab (anti-PD-L1) treatment. The receptors stem from a man aged 45-60 years with urothelial cancer. The CDR3 runs from the conserved cysteine through the conserved F or W. Each record gives: V gene, D gene, clone size, J gene, CDR3 protein, CDR3 DNA. A D gene is named only where the DNA matches it firmly. Size values are once, few and many counts, or a class for expanded clones, and some rows have none.

V: TRBV4-3; D: -; size: -; J: TRBJ1-1; CDR3: CASSQVIAVGSEAFF; DNA: TGCGCCAGCAGCCAAGTTATTGCGGTCGGGTCTGAAGCTTTCTTT
V: TRBV28; D: -; size: -; J: TRBJ2-1; CDR3: CASSWGGLGGEQFF; DNA: TGTGCCAGCAGTTGGGGGGGGCTGGGTGGTGAGCAGTTCTTC
V: TRBV9; D: -; size: few; J: TRBJ1-2; CDR3: CASRGAGVKADGYTF; DNA: TGTGCCAGCAGAGGAGCAGGGGTCAAAGCAGATGGCTACACCTTC
V: TRBV7-9; D: -; size: once; J: TRBJ2-7; CDR3: CASSSAREDSYEQYF; DNA: TGTGCCAGCAGCTCAGCCCGGGAAGATTCCTACGAGCAGTACTTC
V: TRBV6-1; D: TRBD1; size: -; J: TRBJ2-1; CDR3: CASSDGQGRLHEQFF; DNA: TGTGCCAGCAGTGACGGACAGGGGAGACTCCATGAGCAGTTCTTC
V: TRBV4-3; D: TRBD2; size: -; J: TRBJ2-1; CDR3: CASSQDMTSGSHNEQFF; DNA: TGCGCCAGCAGCCAAGATATGACTAGCGGGAGTCACAATGAGCAGTTCTTC
V: TRBV28; D: -; size: -; J: TRBJ2-7; CDR3: CASSYGGAYEQYF; DNA: TGTGCCAGCAGTTACGGCGGGGCCTACGAGCAGTACTTC
V: TRBV19; D: -; size: -; J: TRBJ1-3; CDR3: CASSIRPNIGNTIYF; DNA: TGTGCCAGTAGTATTCGTCCGAACATCGGAAACACCATATATTTT
V: TRBV18; D: -; size: -; J: TRBJ2-2; CDR3: CASSPMVSRTGELFF; DNA: TGTGCCAGCTCACCAATGGTATCCAGGACCGGGGAGCTGTTTTTT
V: TRBV7-9; D: -; size: -; J: TRBJ1-1; CDR3: CASSPGHHNTEAFF; DNA: TGTGCCAGCAGCCCGGGACACCACAACACTGAAGCTTTCTTT
V: TRBV5-1; D: -; size: -; J: TRBJ1-5; CDR3: CASSLAGGQPQHF; DNA: TGCGCCAGCAGCTTGGCGGGTGGTCAGCCCCAGCATTTT
V: TRBV11-3; D: -; size: -; J: TRBJ2-1; CDR3: CASSRTSAGEQFF; DNA: TGTGCCAGCAGCCGGACTTCGGCAGGTGAGCAGTTCTTC
V: TRBV18; D: TRBD2; size: -; J: TRBJ2-7; CDR3: CASSPRLAENYEQYF; DNA: TGTGCCAGCTCACCAAGGCTAGCGGAAAACTACGAGCAGTACTTC
V: TRBV19; D: -; size: -; J: TRBJ1-1; CDR3: CASSSGGSTEAFF; DNA: TGTGCCAGTAGTTCGGGAGGGAGCACTGAAGCTTTCTTT
V: TRBV27; D: TRBD1; size: few; J: TRBJ2-7; CDR3: CASSWDRAPHPYEQYF; DNA: TGTGCCAGCAGCTGGGACAGGGCCCCCCACCCCTACGAGCAGTACTTC
V: TRBV5-4; D: -; size: -; J: TRBJ2-1; CDR3: CASSLAGGAPYNEQFF; DNA: TGTGCCAGCAGCTTGGCCGGCGGAGCCCCCTACAATGAGCAGTTCTTC
V: TRBV6-1; D: -; size: once; J: TRBJ1-1; CDR3: CASRGGRLRTEAFF; DNA: TGTGCCAGCAGGGGAGGACGGCTGCGGACTGAAGCTTTCTTT
V: TRBV28; D: -; size: -; J: TRBJ2-2; CDR3: CASSLLQGELFF; DNA: TGTGCCAGCAGTTTACTTCAGGGGGAGCTGTTTTTT
V: TRBV18; D: -; size: -; J: TRBJ2-1; CDR3: CASSPPWTVQYNEQFF; DNA: TGTGCCAGCTCACCACCGTGGACAGTCCAATACAATGAGCAGTTCTTC
V: TRBV6-5; D: TRBD1; size: -; J: TRBJ2-7; CDR3: CASSYSGQTYEQYF; DNA: TGTGCCAGCAGTTACTCGGGACAGACCTACGAGCAGTACTTC
V: TRBV7-9; D: -; size: -; J: TRBJ2-7; CDR3: CASSMGLPSYEQYF; DNA: TGTGCCAGCAGTATGGGGCTTCCCTCCTACGAGCAGTACTTC
V: TRBV19; D: TRBD1; size: -; J: TRBJ2-7; CDR3: CASSAGQGTYEQYF; DNA: TGTGCCAGTAGTGCCGGACAGGGAACCTACGAGCAGTACTTC
V: TRBV9; D: TRBD1; size: -; J: TRBJ2-7; CDR3: CASSVATGPHEQYF; DNA: TGTGCCAGCAGCGTAGCGACAGGGCCCCACGAGCAGTACTTC
V: TRBV7-9; D: -; size: -; J: TRBJ2-5; CDR3: CASSLSTPGQYF; DNA: TGTGCCAGCAGCTTATCAACACCAGGGCAGTACTTC
V: TRBV7-2; D: -; size: few; J: TRBJ2-7; CDR3: CASSQSGISGEQYF; DNA: TGTGCCAGCAGCCAGTCGGGGATTTCGGGGGAGCAGTACTTC
V: TRBV9; D: TRBD1; size: -; J: TRBJ1-1; CDR3: CASSVGQGVTEAFF; DNA: TGTGCCAGCAGCGTCGGACAGGGGGTCACTGAAGCTTTCTTT
V: TRBV9; D: TRBD1; size: -; J: TRBJ2-1; CDR3: CASSQGQAKGNEQFF; DNA: TGTGCCAGCAGCCAGGGACAGGCCAAAGGAAATGAGCAGTTCTTC
V: TRBV2; D: -; size: -; J: TRBJ1-4; CDR3: CASISPTVSDEKLFF; DNA: TGTGCCAGCATATCCCCGACAGTTTCAGATGAAAAACTGTTTTTT
V: TRBV28; D: -; size: -; J: TRBJ2-7; CDR3: CASSLFLVISYEQYF; DNA: TGTGCCAGCAGTTTATTCCTCGTTATCTCCTACGAGCAGTACTTC
V: TRBV14; D: -; size: -; J: TRBJ1-6; CDR3: CASSQTTGRSYNSPLHF; DNA: TGTGCCAGCAGCCAAACAACAGGGCGCTCTTATAATTCACCCCTCCACTTT
V: TRBV28; D: -; size: -; J: TRBJ2-3; CDR3: CASSSRTVRSTDTQYF; DNA: TGTGCCAGCAGTTCACGGACAGTCCGTAGCACAGATACGCAGTATTTT
V: TRBV11-2; D: -; size: once; J: TRBJ2-7; CDR3: CASSLVGTSTYEQYF; DNA: TGTGCCAGCAGCTTAGTGGGGACAAGCACCTACGAGCAGTACTTC
V: TRBV13; D: -; size: -; J: TRBJ1-4; CDR3: CASSLWQNEKLFF; DNA: TGTGCCAGCAGCTTGTGGCAGAACGAAAAACTGTTTTTT
V: TRBV2; D: -; size: -; J: TRBJ2-7; CDR3: CASSVWEAGAYEQYF; DNA: TGTGCCAGCAGTGTTTGGGAAGCAGGGGCCTACGAGCAGTACTTC
V: TRBV18; D: TRBD1; size: few; J: TRBJ2-7; CDR3: CASSPPGRTGGYEQYF; DNA: TGTGCCAGCTCACCACCTGGCAGGACAGGGGGATACGAGCAGTACTTC
V: TRBV29-1; D: -; size: -; J: TRBJ2-3; CDR3: CSVPGDGTDTQYF; DNA: TGCAGCGTTCCGGGGGATGGCACAGATACGCAGTATTTT
V: TRBV7-6; D: -; size: -; J: TRBJ2-5; CDR3: CASSLGVQGRQETQYF; DNA: TGTGCCAGCAGCTTAGGGGTGCAGGGGCGGCAAGAGACCCAGTACTTC
V: TRBV6-5; D: -; size: once; J: TRBJ1-2; CDR3: CASSRNRDPYGYTF; DNA: TGTGCCAGCAGTCGTAACAGGGATCCCTATGGCTACACCTTC
V: TRBV6-1; D: TRBD1; size: -; J: TRBJ1-2; CDR3: CASSASGQGIYGYTF; DNA: TGTGCCAGCAGTGCCTCCGGACAGGGGATCTATGGCTACACCTTC
V: TRBV6-1; D: -; size: -; J: TRBJ1-6; CDR3: CGTGTSSYNSPLHF; DNA: TGTGGCACAGGGACGAGCTCCTATAATTCACCCCTCCACTTT
V: TRBV7-6; D: -; size: -; J: TRBJ2-7; CDR3: CASSSAGVVYEQYF; DNA: TGTGCCAGCAGCTCCGCAGGGGTGGTCTACGAGCAGTACTTC
V: TRBV29-1; D: -; size: -; J: TRBJ2-5; CDR3: CSASAGVQETQYF; DNA: TGCAGCGCCTCCGCCGGGGTACAAGAGACCCAGTACTTC